These 5 T cell receptor beta chains were sequenced from one sample in a study of blood T cell repertoires in COVID-19. Profiled with immunoSEQ multiplex PCR; TCRdb holds only in-frame clones, not every one. The sample has approximately 500,000 clones, 85% to 90% seen once; the top ten hold around 7.8%. Input material: peripheral blood. All receptors derive from a woman aged 50 to 60 with COVID-19, enrolled during active disease.

This sequence joins TRBV2 and TRBJ1-4; D not certain. Germline V CDR1 and CDR2: SNHLY, FYNNEI. This CDR3 contains 14 residues. The V gene lost 8 bases and the J gene lost 6 bases, with 16 bases spanning the gap. The CDR3 sequence: CASGDRRSDEKLFF. As DNA, the CDR3 is TGTGCCAGCGGAGACCGTCGCTCAGATGAAAAACTGTTTTTT.

The chain employs TRBV4-1 and TRBJ2-7, with TRBD2 identical over 8 bases. V lost 0 bases and J lost 4; bases outside the gene matches: 11. Germline V lookup: CDR1 MGHRA, CDR2 YSYEKL. The CDR3 spans 17 residues. For the CDR3, the DNA is TGCGCCAGCAGCCAAGATATTGGAGGCGGGGGGAGGTACGAGCAGTACTTC. Translation gives CASSQDIGGGGRYEQYF.

The rearrangement uses TRBV6-1 and TRBJ1-1, with TRBD1 identical over 8 bases. The V and J ends lost 3 bases and 4 bases, in that order; junction bases with no gene match: 4. The CDR3 has 14 residues. Germline-derived CDR1 and CDR2 are MNHNS and SASEGT. The CDR3 protein is CASSETGVGTEAFF. In nucleotides, the CDR3 is TGTGCCAGCAGTGAGACAGGGGTTGGCACTGAAGCTTTCTTT.

The CDR3 nucleotides read TGTGCCAGCTCACCCGGGGACGAGCAGTACTTC. It yields the protein CASSPGDEQYF. The V and J genes are TRBV18 and TRBJ2-7; D is perhaps TRBD2 (5 bases). Germline CDR1 and CDR2: KGHSH and LQKENI. Between the trimmed V and J ends, which lost 3 bases and 5 bases, there was a span of 5 bases. The CDR3 is 11 amino acids.

The chain uses TRBV4-1 and TRBJ2-1; 7 bases are shared with TRBD1. Germline trimming cut 4 bases from V and 5 bases from J; bases unmatched to any gene: 5. The CDR3 sequence is 14 residues long. Germline CDR1 MGHRA, CDR2 YSYEKL. The DNA for the CDR3 is TGCGCCAGCAGCCCTAGGGACAGAGACAATGAGCAGTTCTTC. Protein: CASSPRDRDNEQFF.